The 29 T cell receptor beta chains below come from one sample, sequenced in a study of tumor-infiltrating lymphocytes in primary liver carcinoma. The investigators made TCR beta cDNA from about 500 ng total RNA, using a constant-region primer. Sequencing libraries for TCR beta derived from three nested multiplex PCR rounds that used slightly modified ARM-PCR. Running around 9 cycles apiece, the first two PCR rounds relied on TRBV1-TRBV30 forward primers together with a C-beta reverse primer. TCRdb passed the multiplex PCR reads through MiXCR, listing each CDR3 protein once. The sample carries about 310,000 distinct CDR3 sequences, 60% to 80% recorded once. They got blood RNA out of unsorted whole blood and also pulled out germline DNA. Sequences were obtained from peripheral blood. The receptor source for this set is a man in his forties with primary liver carcinoma and hepatitis B virus infection.

This clonotype was seen many times. J is TRBJ1-5 and V is TRBV6-1, with D unresolved. V lost 6 bases, J lost 5 bases, and 11 bases lay in between. Germline CDR1 MNHNS, CDR2 SASEGT. There are 13 residues in the CDR3. This chain's CDR3 is CASRWVGDQPQHF. The CDR3 DNA is TGTGCCAGCAGGTGGGTCGGGGATCAGCCCCAGCATTTT.

The V and J genes are TRBV5-6 and TRBJ2-7; D is uncertain. This CDR3 is built from 14 residues. Trimming left V 0 bases short and J 3 bases short, with 10 bases between. Germline lookup yields CDR1 SGHDT and CDR2 YYEEEE. CDR3 sequence (DNA): TGTGCCAGCAGCTTGGGATCCGAGCTCTACGAGCAGTACTTC. Translating gives CASSLGSELYEQYF.

The chain uses TRBV4-1 and TRBJ2-6, with 9 bases aligning to TRBD1. Trimming cost V 7 bases and J 9 bases; bases outside gene matches: 4. Per the germline V gene, CDR1 is MGHRA and CDR2 is YSYEKL. This CDR3 comprises 13 residues. Written as DNA, the CDR3 is TGCGCCAGCACCGAGGACAGGGGCAACGTCCTGACTTTC. This gives the protein CASTEDRGNVLTF.

A word on this clonotype: A much larger clone differs by one base, so this may be a read error. The chain employs TRBV6-5 and TRBJ2-7, with a weak D call TRBD2 (5 bases). Per the germline V gene, CDR1 is MNHEY and CDR2 is SVGAGI. Trimming cost V 0 bases and J 5 bases, with 14 bases left between them. The CDR3 sequence is 15 residues long. CDR3 nucleotides: TGTGCCAGCAGTTACTCACCCGGGATAGGGAACGAGCAGTACTTC. Protein product: CASSYSPGIGNEQYF.

A remark on this clonotype: A read error is possible here, since a much larger clone lies one base away. The chain links TRBV29-1 to TRBJ1-1; TRBD1 agrees at 7 bases. Germline-derived CDR1 and CDR2 are SQVTM and ANQGSEA. The CDR3 runs to 13 residues. The CDR3 loop is CRVIDRVYTEAFF. As DNA, the CDR3 is TGCAGGGTTATCGACAGGGTGTATACTGAAGCTTTCTTT.

In the case of this clonotype: Relative to the germline gene, one junction end is altered; a read error may explain this. The rearrangement uses TRBV12-3 or TRBV12-4 and TRBJ2-7; D is unresolved. The CDR3 has 13 amino acids. CDR3 coding DNA: TGTGCTAGCAGTTTTTCGTGGTCCTACGAGCAGTGCTTC. Translated, it gives CASSFSWSYEQCF.

For the CDR3, the DNA is TGTGCCAGCAGCCAGGGGACGGGTATAGGAGATACGCAGTATTTT. Encoded protein: CASSQGTGIGDTQYF. The chain employs TRBV11-1 and TRBJ2-3, with a possible D match to TRBD1 (6 bases). The CDR3 consists of 15 residues. CDR1 and CDR2 (germline): SGHAT, FQDESV (reference sequence). V was clipped by 5 bases and J by 5 bases, with 17 bases between them. Full variable domain (missing parts from reference TRBV11-1 and TRBJ2-3): EAEVAQSPRYKITEKSQAVAFWCDPISGHATLYWYRQILGQGPELLVQFQDESVVDDSQLPKDRFSAERLKGVDSTLKIQPAELGDSAMYLCASSQGTGIGDTQYFGPGTRLTVL.

With regard to this clonotype: Given a much more abundant clone one base away, this may be a read error. The J gene is TRBJ1-2, the V gene TRBV4-2; TRBD1 matches at 9 bases. The CDR3 runs 16 residues. Germline trimming cut 2 bases from V and 2 bases from J; bases unmatched to any gene: 6. Germline V gene sequence: CDR1 LGHNA, CDR2 YNFKEQ. CDR3 protein: CASSQWTGAGNYGYTF. Written as DNA, the CDR3 is TGTGCCAGCAGCCAATGGACAGGGGCAGGAAACTATGGCTACACCTTC.

This clonotype was counted between two and nine times. Germline and junction disagree at one end, which may indicate a read error. V is TRBV11-2 and J is TRBJ2-1; 10 bases match TRBD2. Germline V gene sequence: CDR1 SGHAT, CDR2 FQNNGV. CDR3 length: 15 residues. Here the CDR3 reads CVSSPQREGLGEQFF. CDR3 in DNA: TGTGTCAGCAGCCCCCAGCGGGAGGGATTGGGTGAGCAGTTCTTC.

About this clonotype: A much bigger clone sits one base away, suggesting this may be a read error. The chain links TRBV5-4 to TRBJ2-7, with a tentative D call TRBD2 (5 bases). The CDR3 runs to 14 residues. The V end was cut by 6 bases, the J end by 7 bases, with 20 bases between. The germline V gene encodes CDR1 SGHNT and CDR2 YYREEE (reference sequence). The CDR3 coding sequence is TGTGCCAGCAACTCGAAATCAGACGGGGAGGAGCAGTACTTC. Protein product: CASNSKSDGEEQYF.

Comment on this clonotype: The missing conserved phenylalanine or tryptophan at the end of this CDR3 makes a read error likely. The chain employs TRBV5-6 and TRBJ2-2; TRBD1 might be the D (6 bases). Germline V CDR1 and CDR2: SGHDT, YYEEEE. There are 17 residues in the CDR3. V was clipped by 4 bases and J by 1 base, with 17 bases between them. The DNA of the CDR3 is TGTGCCAGCAGCCTACCAGGAGAGGGGGTGAACACCGGGGAGCTGTTTTCT. Translated, it gives CASSLPGEGVNTGELFS.

Notes on this clonotype: The junction does not match germline at one end; this may be a read error. V and J are TRBV12-3 or TRBV12-4 and TRBJ2-5, with 8 bases that match TRBD1. The CDR3 totals 15 residues. CDR3 in DNA: TGTGCCAGCAGCAGTCCAAGGACAGGGCGCCTTACCCACTACTTC. Translated: CASSSPRTGRLTHYF.

About this clonotype: At one boundary the junction diverges from the germline segment, which might be a read error. The rearrangement links TRBV5-6 to TRBJ2-4, with D maybe TRBD1 (5 bases). Per the germline V gene, CDR1 is SGHDT and CDR2 is YYEEEE. The CDR3 loop spans 15 amino acids. The DNA for the CDR3 is TGTGCCAGCAGCCAAGGGGTATTCGGCAAAAACTTTCAGAACTTC. This translates into CASSQGVFGKNFQNF.

This clonotype was recorded at least ten times. The rearrangement links TRBV10-3 to TRBJ2-7; 8 positions match TRBD2. There are 15 residues in the CDR3. V was pared by 3 bases and J by 5 bases, with 9 bases of the junction left unmatched. Per the germline V gene, CDR1 is ENHRY and CDR2 is SYGVKD. DNA for the CDR3: TGTGCCATCAGTGATCGGGGAGCGGGAGTAGACGAGCAGTACTTC. Encoded protein: CAISDRGAGVDEQYF.

Comments on this clonotype: Compared with germline, one end of the junction differs, possibly owing to a read error. V and J are TRBV5-1 and TRBJ2-3; D is undetermined. Germline V lookup: CDR1 SGHRS, CDR2 YFSETQ. CDR3 length: 16 residues. CDR3 sequence (DNA): TGTGCCAGCAGCTTGGTGGCAGTGTCTTTCACAGATACGCAGTATTTT. It codes for CASSLVAVSFTDTQYF.

Comments on this clonotype: The junction does not match germline at one end; this may be a read error. The chain combines TRBV11-2 with TRBJ2-7; no reliable D call. The CDR3 loop spans 15 amino acids. Germline V lookup: CDR1 SGHAT, CDR2 FQNNGV. The CDR3 spells CASSLRTRPTEERYF. The CDR3 nucleotides are TGTGCCAGCAGCTTGAGAACAAGGCCTACGGAAGAGCGGTACTTC.

Only a few counts were recorded for this clonotype. The V gene is TRBV5-4, the J gene TRBJ1-3, with D unresolved. Trimming took 1 base from V and 8 from J, leaving 10 bases between them. Germline V lookup: CDR1 SGHNT, CDR2 YYREEE (reference sequence). This CDR3 has 13 residues. Written as DNA, the CDR3 is TGTGCCAGCAGCTTGAAAGGGATTCACACCATATATTTT. Protein product: CASSLKGIHTIYF.

The rearrangement uses TRBV6-1 and TRBJ1-2; no reliable D call. The germline V and J ends were trimmed by 7 bases and 2 bases, with 14 bases remaining between them. There are 14 residues in the CDR3. Germline V gives CDR1 MNHNS, CDR2 SASEGT. CDR3 nucleotide sequence: TGTGCCAGCACCACGGTCCCTCGGAACTATGGCTACACCTTC. Translation gives CASTTVPRNYGYTF.

Comments on this clonotype: A much larger clone differs from this one at a single base, so this may be a read error. The conserved final phenylalanine or tryptophan is absent from the CDR3, which likely points to a read error. V usage is TRBV7-8 and J usage is TRBJ2-2; D may be TRBD2 (6 bases). Germline V gene sequence: CDR1 SGHVS, CDR2 FQNEAQ. The length of the CDR3 is 15 residues. V lost 7 bases to trimming and J lost 0 bases, with 12 bases between them. DNA for the CDR3: TGTGCCAGCAACGGGCTAGCGTCGAACACCGGGGAGCTGTTTTGT. Amino acids: CASNGLASNTGELFC.

Ten or more counts support this clonotype. V is TRBV10-3 and J is TRBJ2-7, with 10 positions matching TRBD1. V trimming: 4 bases; J trimming: 3 bases; junction bases outside the gene matches: 6. CDR3 size: 15 residues. The germline gives CDR1 ENHRY, CDR2 SYGVKD. CDR3 coding DNA: TGTGCCATCAGTGTTCGGACAGGGGGTTTCTACGAGCAGTACTTC. Translation: CAISVRTGGFYEQYF.

Points on this clonotype: Since a much larger clone is just one base distant, this may be a read error. The V gene is TRBV29-1, the J gene TRBJ2-5; D possibly uses TRBD1 or TRBD2 (5 bases each). Germline loops: CDR1 SQVTM, CDR2 ANQGSEA. V lost 7 bases to trimming and J lost 1 base, with 13 bases between them. The CDR3 sequence is 13 residues long. CDR3 sequence reads: CSARQRSQETQYF. CDR3 in DNA: TGCAGCGCCCGACAGCGGAGCCAAGAGACCCAGTACTTC.

With regard to this clonotype: One junction end disagrees with the germline gene, perhaps due to a read error. This chain links TRBV29-1 with TRBJ2-3; 13 bases align to TRBD2. Germline V gene lookup returns CDR1 SQVTM and CDR2 ANQGSEA. This CDR3 contains 16 residues. This CDR3 is CSALRLAGGGGDMQYF. The CDR3 DNA sequence: TGCAGCGCCTTGAGACTAGCGGGAGGCGGGGGAGATATGCAGTATTTT.

Regarding this clonotype: A read error may explain this, as a much larger clone is one base away. J is TRBJ2-1 and V is TRBV29-1; D is ambiguous. Germline V CDR1 and CDR2: SQVTM, ANQGSEA. The CDR3 is 8 residues long. The CDR3 here is CGANEQFF. The DNA for the CDR3 is TGCGGAGCCAATGAGCAGTTCTTC.

The V and J genes are TRBV6-1 and TRBJ1-5, with 8 bases lining up with TRBD1. CDR3 length: 15 amino acids. After removal of 10 bases from V and 12 bases from J, the junction contained 20 bases not matched to a gene. Germline-derived CDR1 and CDR2 are MNHNS and SASEGT. The CDR3 loop is CANRRTGTSNLLQHF. Written as DNA, the CDR3 is TGTGCCAACAGGAGGACAGGGACGAGCAATCTGCTCCAGCATTTT.

This chain links TRBV7-9 with TRBJ2-1; 7 bases agree with TRBD1. The CDR3 runs to 14 residues. Per germline, CDR1 SEHNR and CDR2 FQNEAQ (reference sequence). V trimming: 6 bases; J trimming: 5 bases; junction bases outside the gene matches: 7. The CDR3 spells CASRESGTDNEQFF. Written as DNA, the CDR3 is TGTGCCAGCAGAGAGTCCGGGACAGACAATGAGCAGTTCTTC.

This clonotype has more than one count but fewer than ten. CDR3 amino acids: CSVFVGTGGEKLFF. Here the CDR3 DNA reads TGCAGCGTTTTTGTCGGGACAGGGGGCGAAAAACTGTTTTTT. V and J are TRBV29-1 and TRBJ1-4, with TRBD1 matching 12 bases. Germline V gives CDR1 SQVTM, CDR2 ANQGSEA. Trimming cost V 5 bases and J 8 bases; bases outside gene matches: 6. CDR3 size: 14 residues.

This clonotype was seen a handful of times. This likely comes from a read error, as the CDR3 has no conserved phenylalanine or tryptophan at its end. The genes are TRBV29-1 and TRBJ2-4; D not certain. The V end was cut by 4 bases, the J end by 1 base, with 5 bases between. The CDR3 spans 12 residues. CDR1 and CDR2 (germline): SQVTM, ANQGSEA. CDR3 in DNA: TGCAGCGTTGCAGAGGCCAAAAACATTCAGTACCTC. Translation: CSVAEAKNIQYL.

With respect to this clonotype: This may arise from a read error, as a much more abundant clone is one base away. This chain uses TRBV12-3 or TRBV12-4 with TRBJ2-7; D call uncertain. V was trimmed by 8 bases and J by 2 bases, leaving 10 bases between them. The CDR3 loop spans 12 amino acids. The CDR3 region has the DNA TGTGCCAGCGGGCAGCAAGCCTACGAGCAGTACTTC. It encodes CASGQQAYEQYF.

For this clonotype: The junction departs from the called germline gene at one end, perhaps through a read error. CDR3 bases: TGTTGCGTTGGGACAGGAATCACCGGGGAGCTGTTTTTT. Its translation: CCVGTGITGELFF. The chain recombines TRBV29-1 with TRBJ2-2, with 8 bases aligning to TRBD1. This CDR3 contains 13 residues. The V gene's germline CDR1 is SQVTM and CDR2 ANQGSEA.